This T cell receptor (beta chain) was recorded in a study of neurological immune-mediated disorders. Each CDR3 protein gets one entry after TCRdb re-called the 5' RACE reads with MiXCR. This repertoire shows about 55,000 distinct CDR3 sequences, around 3.9% found once; its top ten account for 1.6%. This clonotype was observed a few times. Its specificity is unknown. This sequence may be a read error, since a much larger clone differs from it by one base. Unsorted libraries were prepared from 2 million PBMCs held at -80 C. The study, taken as a whole, reports: Among 34 multiple sclerosis patients, 18 had repertoires that phylogenetic grouping placed in one related-CDR3 cluster, a possible signature.

The source of this sequence is a man aged 25-45 years with multiple sclerosis. Material: PBMCs.

The DNA for the CDR3 is TGCAGTGCCCCCCTCAAGGGCGCAAATGAGCAGTTCTTC. Its protein is CSAPLKGANEQFF. V is TRBV20-1 and J is TRBJ2-1, with D unresolved. The CDR3 runs to 13 residues. V lost 6 bases, J lost 7 bases, and 16 bases lay in between. The V gene's germline CDR1 is DFQATT and CDR2 SNEGSKA (reference sequence).